The sequence of this T cell receptor (beta chain) was determined in a study of OX40 agonist ivuxolimab in advanced cancers. As for the study in general: Ivuxolimab, an agonistic anti-OX40 (CD134) antibody, was given to patients.

If patients had autoimmune disease history or systemic immunosuppression, they were excluded. Assay: immunoSEQ multiplex PCR; the TCRdb copy retains only in-frame clones and omits some. The table records tens of thousands of clones, roughly nine tenths of them present only once. Germline lookup yields CDR1 MNHNS and CDR2 SASEGT. V was cut by 6 bases and J by 7 bases, with 19 bases left in between. CDR3 length: 14 amino acids. The chain joins TRBV6-1 to TRBJ2-7, with no clear D. The TCR was taken from an adult with an advanced solid tumor such as melanoma, head and neck, liver or kidney cancer. This sample comprised CD4+ or CD8+ T cells sorted from blood, obtained in a trial of the OX40 agonist ivuxolimab. As DNA, the CDR3 is TGTGCCAGCAGCCCCGACACTGGTCTTCGGGAGCAGTACTTC. This gives the protein CASSPDTGLREQYF.